This TCR beta chain was identified in a study of beta chain features in type 1 diabetes. V shed 4 bases and J 3 bases; nucleotides not matched to a gene: 6. From germline, CDR1 is SEHNR and CDR2 FQNEAQ (reference sequence). The CDR3 extends over 15 amino acids. With respect to this clone: Its antigen is still unknown.

As every portion of the isolated RNA was reverse transcribed, the sequencing read expressed TCRB transcripts. The table came from immunoSEQ multiplex PCR; TCRdb's copy has only in-frame clones and leaves some out. The sample has 120,000 to 150,000 clones, roughly 53% seen once. Study outcomes and limitations: Patients' naive, central memory and Treg TCRB repertoires seemed closer to one another than those of healthy donors. Whether HLA type influences TCRB rearrangement remained unresolved here. VDJ junctions sequenced from type 1 diabetes patients showed fewer insertions and more deletions.

What was sequenced was Tregs from blood. This chain links TRBV7-9 with TRBJ2-7; 10 bases map to TRBD1. This clonotype originated in a man between 18 and 35 years old in good health. The chain's CDR3 is CASSSIRDRGYEQYF. In DNA form, the CDR3 reads TGTGCCAGCAGCTCGATCCGGGACAGGGGCTACGAGCAGTACTTC. Complete variable domain (other parts from reference TRBV7-9 and TRBJ2-7): DTGVSQNPRHKITKRGQNVTFRCDPISEHNRLYWYRQTLGQGPEFLTYFQNEAQLEKSRLLSDRFSAERPKGSFSTLEIQRTEQGDSAMYLCASSSIRDRGYEQYFGPGTRLTVT.